A selection of T cell receptor beta chains follows, all from one sample in a study of CD8+CD57+ T cells in acquired aplastic anemia. TCRdb recomputed calls from the reads with MiXCR, one row per CDR3 protein. The repertoire holds around 170,000 distinct CDR3 sequences, approximately 44% seen once, with 3.2% in the top ten. Sequences were obtained from sorted CD4+, CD8+, or CD8+CD57+ T cells (not recorded which) from PBMCs. Receptor source: a human donor with aplastic anemia. Each CDR3 is given with its conserved first and last residue. Each record gives: J gene, clone size, D gene, V gene, CDR3 protein, CDR3 DNA. D genes are given only for firm matches. Expanded clones are given a class, and other clones once, few, many or no size at all.

>TRBJ1-6|once|TRBD1|TRBV10-3
CAIRGTGRNSPLHF
TGTGCCATCAGGGGGACAGGGAGAAATTCACCCCTCCACTTT
>TRBJ1-2|.|TRBD1|TRBV5-4
CASSLVPGTGDLGVDGYTF
TGTGCCAGCAGCTTGGTTCCCGGGACAGGGGACTTAGGGGTCGATGGCTACACCTTC
>TRBJ2-5|.|.|TRBV20-1
CSARLLTKTQYF
TGCAGTGCTAGACTCCTAACCAAGACCCAGTACTTC
>TRBJ2-3|many|.|TRBV29-1
CSGNGGPDTQYF
TGCAGCGGGAACGGAGGGCCGGATACGCAGTATTTT
>TRBJ1-3|.|.|TRBV12-3/TRBV12-4
CASSEDSSSGNTIYF
TGTGCCAGCAGTGAGGACAGTTCCTCTGGAAACACCATATATTTT
>TRBJ1-2|many|.|TRBV5-4
CASSLAPEFYGYTF
TGTGCCAGCAGCCTGGCACCAGAGTTCTATGGCTACACCTTC
>TRBJ2-1|many|TRBD2|TRBV19
CASSIALAGGGNEQFF
TGTGCCAGTAGTATAGCACTAGCGGGAGGCGGTAATGAGCAGTTCTTC
>TRBJ1-2|once|.|TRBV19
CASSARVVLGNTF
TGTGCCAGTAGCGCCAGGGTTGTTCTTGGAAACACCTTC
>TRBJ2-5|.|.|TRBV2
CASSGGGLETQYF
TGTGCCAGCAGTGGAGGGGGGCTGGAGACCCAGTACTTC
>TRBJ1-4|.|.|TRBV7-2
CASSLTYSVNEKLFF
TGTGCCAGCAGCTTAACATACAGTGTCAATGAAAAACTGTTTTTT
>TRBJ2-2|many|TRBD1|TRBV12-3/TRBV12-4
CASSPRQGPGELFF
TGTGCCAGCAGTCCACGACAGGGCCCCGGGGAGCTGTTTTTT
>TRBJ1-1|many|.|TRBV2
CASSEALGRSLNTEAFF
TGTGCCAGCAGTGAAGCGTTGGGCAGGAGCTTGAACACTGAAGCTTTCTTT
>TRBJ2-3|.|TRBD2|TRBV3-1
CASSQASSGGARDTQYF
TGTGCCAGCAGCCAAGCCTCTAGCGGGGGGGCGAGAGATACGCAGTATTTT
>TRBJ2-7|.|.|TRBV29-1
CSVGYYGYSYEQYF
TGCAGCGTTGGGTATTACGGATACTCCTACGAGCAGTACTTC
>TRBJ1-1|many|TRBD1|TRBV19
CASSIATGTTEAFF
TGTGCCAGTAGTATAGCGACAGGGACCACTGAAGCTTTCTTT
>TRBJ1-4|many|TRBD1|TRBV7-2
CASSPTQGALEKLFF
TGTGCCAGCAGCCCGACACAGGGGGCTTTGGAAAAACTGTTTTTT